The subject of this entry is one T cell receptor beta chain. The target of this receptor is not known. Base qualities are not at hand, and no much larger clone is one base apart. The data originate from a study of T cells in Graves' hyperthyroidism and ophthalmopathy (dated by TCRdb to between 2019 and 2020). Background on the whole study: Peripheral blood samples were taken at the time of initial diagnosis, prior to any treatment. TCR V-J signatures able to tell the groups apart were searched for in a discovery cohort of some 97 patients, of whom over 40 had Graves' ophthalmopathy and 57 had stable Graves' hyperthyroidism. An independent validation cohort of 18 to 20 hyperthyroidism patients and approximately 17 patients who later progressed to ophthalmopathy tested prospective prediction of ophthalmopathy. The 100 discovery patients were divided at random into training and test sets in a 7:3 ratio. In several Graves' hyperthyroidism patients, the study also compared T-cell repertoires from thyroid tissue with T-cell repertoires from blood. After blood sampling, hyperthyroidism patients were treated with methimazole at a starting dose of 30 mg daily, and ophthalmopathy patients were treated with high-dose intravenous methylprednisolone. The paper describes TCR Vbeta CDR3 sequencing of 135 peripheral blood samples, made up of some 40 ophthalmopathy patients, around 78 hyperthyroidism patients and some 17 progressor patients. Overall results and qualifications from the work: Sample size was not statistically predetermined, and investigators were not blinded to group allocation. Ophthalmopathy was separated from stable hyperthyroidism by a 13 V-J signature model, with approximately 90% sensitivity and about 81% specificity obtained in cross-validation and 80%/75% obtained in testing. In validation, progression to ophthalmopathy was predicted by the model with 70% to 71% sensitivity and approximately 78% specificity, a median of 6.5 months before onset. Most expanded thyroid clonotypes (frequency above 0.001) were also detected in blood, suggesting blood repertoires may reflect thyroid immune responses.

The CDR3 sequence holds 17 residues, the cysteine and phenylalanine included. This entry keeps only the CDR3 DNA: 51 bases, framed from base 1. Trimmed from V: 4 bases; trimmed from J: 1 base; junction bases lacking a gene match: 7. From the germline V gene (reference sequence), CDR1 is SGHAT and CDR2 is FQDESV. The TCR beta CDR3 regions were amplified from RNA transcripts. The first round of RT-PCR for the TCR CDR3 was performed with the HTBI primer set and the Qiagen OneStep RT-PCR kit. A second multiplex PCR round built the libraries, followed by size selection and purification. Paired-end sequencing of the libraries was performed with 100 bp reads on an Illumina HiSeq2000. On the authors' methods: SOAPnuke was used to process the raw data, with reads discarded if the reads contained adapters or uncalled bases, had a mean Phred below 15, or lacked an exact constant-primer or identifier match. COPE v1.2.5 was used to merge high-quality paired reads, and clonotypes were defined as unique nucleotide sequences. Clonotypes were aligned to IMGT TRBV, TRBD and TRBJ reference segments using MiTCR v1.1. The analysis was restricted to V-J combinations with a frequency above 0.0001, which together covered 99% to 99.2% of the repertoires. The TCS score was defined as F50 (clonal expansion) divided by E x V (chaos), with BLOSUM62-based TCRdist calculated between CDR3 peptides within each V-J. Welch's t-statistics and random forest reduced fewer than 600 V-J features to 10 to 15, which were used in a naive Bayes classifier (R e1071). TCRdb trimmed the raw reads at Q25, called clones with MiXCR and kept productive beta chains. Rows are unified per CDR3 protein, each entry keeping the most common DNA and genes. It is TCRdb's table, rather than the study itself, that gives the V and J calls and clone size. This sample comprises about 520,000 distinct CDR3 sequences, roughly 20% of them detected only once. Together, the top ten hold about a quarter of the sample.

Graves' hyperthyroidism was defined as stable when no progression to ophthalmopathy occurred over 18 months of follow-up. Hyperthyroidism patients were newly diagnosed, with disease duration under 2 months, and aged 18 to 65 years. Any patient with an uncontrolled infection, another autoimmune disease, pregnancy or lactation was excluded. Diagnoses were based on clinical symptoms, serum thyroxine and TRAb, thyroid ultrasound and orbital computed tomography. Ficoll-Paque density gradient centrifugation was used to isolate PBMCs from approximately 10 ml of fresh peripheral blood. Trizol reagent was used to extract total RNA, and RNA quality was then checked on an Agilent 2100 Bioanalyzer.

The rearrangement combines TRBV11-1 with TRBJ2-7, with 13 bases in between that match TRBD2. The receptor was isolated from a man aged 18 to 30 with Graves' hyperthyroidism. Sequencing was carried out using blood. The CDR3 is CASSSGLAGAVSYEQYF. The sequenced DNA: TGTGCCAGCAGCTCCGGACTAGCGGGGGCCGTTTCCTACGAGCAGTACTTC.